This T cell receptor beta chain was sequenced during a study of T cell responses to AZD1222 COVID-19 vaccine. Study-wide results and caveats: A reported finding is that nearly half of spike-specific TCRs target unmutated variant regions. Females outnumbered males among donors, who were mostly white British; clonal diversity was possibly underestimated.

Clones were read by immunoSEQ multiplex PCR, and TCRdb kept only the in-frame ones, dropping some. The sample lists roughly 150,000 clones; about 87% were seen once. This clone occurred many times. Antigen specificity is unknown. This clonotype was obtained from an adult in good health. The specimen comprised peripheral blood, sampled on day 0 of AZD1222 vaccination.

The DNA for the CDR3 is TGTGCCTCGGGGGCGGGGCTTGGGGCCAACGTCCTGACTTTC. Protein product: CASGAGLGANVLTF. The chain uses TRBV2 and TRBJ2-6; either TRBD1 or TRBD2 may fit D (6 bases each). CDR3 length: 14 amino acids. V lost 11 bases and J lost 3, with 14 bases in between. Germline V gives CDR1 SNHLY, CDR2 FYNNEI.